Sequencing of this TCR beta chain was carried out in a study of human T cells and chemical hapten exposure. Overall study context: A 2 cm by 2 cm inner upper arm patch received 2% DPC for sensitization. The upper back received 0.01% DPC by patch testing, with results read at 6 days. Overall study findings and caveats: More PT1 expanded TCRs went with higher patch test scores.

Time point indicated: pre-sensitization, week 0. Treatment specified: therapeutic diphenylcyclopropenone sensitization with weekly scalp DPC. Each CDR3 protein is one row after TCRdb ran MiXCR on the RACE reads. The sample holds about 380,000 distinct CDR3 sequences, approximately 5% seen once. Germline V gene sequence: CDR1 SGDLS, CDR2 YYNGEE. CDR3 length: 16 residues. The V gene end was trimmed by 3 bases and the J gene end by 4 bases; junction bases not matched to a gene: 9. This clonotype appeared many times. Its antigen is not identified. The origin of this receptor is a woman aged 45-65 years with alopecia areata. Some clones in this sample may be carry-over from other donors' samples. The starting material was whole blood, obtained in connection with sensitization to the hapten diphenylcyclopropenone (DPC). V usage is TRBV9 and J usage is TRBJ1-1, with TRBD1 matching 10 bases. The CDR3 sequence is CASSETGGQISTEAFF. As DNA, the CDR3 is TGTGCCAGCAGCGAGACAGGGGGCCAAATAAGCACTGAAGCTTTCTTT.